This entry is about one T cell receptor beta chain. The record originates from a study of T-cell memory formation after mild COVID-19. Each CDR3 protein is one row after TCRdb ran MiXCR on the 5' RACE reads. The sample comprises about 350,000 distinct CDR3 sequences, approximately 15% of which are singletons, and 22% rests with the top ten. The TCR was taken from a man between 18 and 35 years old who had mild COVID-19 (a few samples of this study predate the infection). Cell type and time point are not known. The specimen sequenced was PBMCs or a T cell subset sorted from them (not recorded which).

The CDR3: CASTSPSRAEQFF. The DNA for the CDR3 is TGTGCCAGCACTTCCCCCTCTAGGGCGGAGCAGTTCTTC. The chain recombines TRBV7-6 with TRBJ2-1; D is unresolved. The germline CDR1 and CDR2 sequences are SGHVS and FNYEAQ. This CDR3 has 13 residues. The germline V and J ends were trimmed by 7 bases and 10 bases, with 17 bases remaining between them. The variable domain in full, completed from reference TRBV7-6 and TRBJ2-1, reads GAGVSQSPRYKVTKRGQDVALRCDPISGHVSLYWYRQALGQGPEFLTYFNYEAQQDKSGLPNDRFSAERPEGSISTLTIQRTEQRDSAMYRCASTSPSRAEQFFGPGTRLTVL.